These T cell receptor beta chains were read from a single sample in a study of CD4 T cells in relation to SARS-CoV-2 and coronaviruses. No antigen has been assigned to these receptors. TCRdb's copy holds only in-frame clones and misses some; the assay was immunoSEQ multiplex PCR. The data show about 24,000 clones, with about 76% seen just once and around an eighth held by the top ten. Sequences were obtained from CD4+ T cells from PBMCs, cultured in vitro. The receptors shown here come from a human donor in good health. The CDR3 runs from the conserved cysteine through the conserved F or W. A D gene is named only where the DNA matches it firmly. Part of the rows lack a size; the others show once, few, many or a class for expanded clones.

clone size	J gene	D gene	V gene	CDR3 DNA	CDR3 protein
few	TRBJ1-3	.	TRBV10-3	TGTGCCATCAGCTGGGACTCTGGAAACACCATATATTTT	CAISWDSGNTIYF
.	TRBJ1-3	TRBD1	TRBV5-1	TGCGCCAGCAGCTTGGGGGACAGGGGGCCTGGAAACACCATATATTTT	CASSLGDRGPGNTIYF
.	TRBJ2-5	.	TRBV5-6	TGTGCCAGCAGCCCGGGGTACGGGCGACCAGAAAAAGAGACCCAGTACTTC	CASSPGYGRPEKETQYF
.	TRBJ1-1	TRBD1	TRBV7-2	TGTGCCAGCAGCTTACAGGGGGCCCGGACTGAAGCTTTCTTT	CASSLQGARTEAFF
.	TRBJ1-2	TRBD1	TRBV3-1/TRBV3-2	TGTGCCAGCAGCCAAGGGACAGGGGCTATGTCTAACTATGGCTACACCTTC	CASSQGTGAMSNYGYTF
.	TRBJ2-7	.	TRBV10-3	TGTGCCATCAGTGAGTCTAGGCGGCAGGGGCGCTACGAGCAGTACTTC	CAISESRRQGRYEQYF
.	TRBJ1-2	.	TRBV2	TGTGCCAGCAGTGAAGTTCGGGGGCGCCCGCCCTATGGCTACACCTTC	CASSEVRGRPPYGYTF
.	TRBJ1-1	.	TRBV5-1	TGCGCCAGCAGCTTAGGTTCTTCTGAAGCTTTCTTT	CASSLGSSEAFF
.	TRBJ1-4	.	TRBV11-2	TGTGCCAGCAGCTTTTCTAGGACAGCAACTAATGAAAAACTGTTTTTT	CASSFSRTATNEKLFF
.	TRBJ2-7	.	TRBV3-1/TRBV3-2	TGTGCCAGCAGCCAAGATTGGAGCGACCCTGCCTACGAGCAGTACTTC	CASSQDWSDPAYEQYF
.	TRBJ2-3	.	TRBV5-1	TGCGCCAGCAGCACGGACATAGATACGCAGTATTTT	CASSTDIDTQYF
few	TRBJ2-7	.	TRBV23-1	TGCGCCAGCAGTCACTCCAGGACAGAAACCTACGAGCAGTACTTC	CASSHSRTETYEQYF
once	TRBJ2-3	.	TRBV5-4	TGTGCCAGCAGCCTGACTAGGGGAGTAGCAGATACGCAGTATTTT	CASSLTRGVADTQYF
.	TRBJ2-3	TRBD2	TRBV9	TGTGCCAGCAGCCAAACCTTAGCGGGAGGAACAGATACGCAGTATTTT	CASSQTLAGGTDTQYF
.	TRBJ2-1	TRBD2	TRBV6-1	TGTGCCAGCAGTGCCCGGGGGGGAAGCTCCTACAATGAGCAGTTCTTC	CASSARGGSSYNEQFF
.	TRBJ1-6	.	TRBV28	TGTGCCATCGGCTTGGGGCGGCGGGGAAATTCACCCCTCCACTTT	CAIGLGRRGNSPLHF
.	TRBJ1-1	.	TRBV7-2	TGTGCCAGCAGGATCGACAGTAACACTGAAGCTTTCTTT	CASRIDSNTEAFF
.	TRBJ1-1	TRBD1	TRBV27	TGTGCCAGCAGTTTATCCCTCCCGACAGGGGAAGCTTTCTTT	CASSLSLPTGEAFF
few	TRBJ2-7	.	TRBV28	TGTGCCAGCAGTTCCCCCCTCGAGTGGGACTACGAGCAGTACTTC	CASSSPLEWDYEQYF
.	TRBJ2-7	.	TRBV9	TGTGCCAGCAGCGTAGTGGGGGGCCCCTCCTACGAGCAGTACTTC	CASSVVGGPSYEQYF
.	TRBJ2-1	.	TRBV24-1	TGTGCCACCAGTGCCCAGGGGGGGAGGAACCACAATGAGCAGTTCTTC	CATSAQGGRNHNEQFF
.	TRBJ2-7	TRBD1	TRBV5-1	TGCGCCAGCAGCTTGTGGACAGGCTTTCGGGAGCAGTACTTC	CASSLWTGFREQYF
.	TRBJ1-6	TRBD1	TRBV30	TGTGCCTGGAGTGTGGCAGGGGGAAGATCACCCCTCCACTTT	CAWSVAGGRSPLHF
few	TRBJ2-1	.	TRBV24-1	TGTGCCACCAGTGGGAATTCCTACAATGAGCAGTTCTTC	CATSGNSYNEQFF
.	TRBJ1-2	.	TRBV29-1	TGCAGCGTTGAATTTGTGGCCACAGGGATTGTTCGTGGCTACACCTTC	CSVEFVATGIVRGYTF
.	TRBJ2-2	.	TRBV29-1	TGCAGCGTTGACAGGGGGAACACCGGGGAGCTGTTTTTT	CSVDRGNTGELFF
large	TRBJ2-7	.	TRBV5-5	TGTGCCAGCAGCTTCGCGGGCAACTCCTACGAGCAGTACTTC	CASSFAGNSYEQYF
few	TRBJ2-7	TRBD1	TRBV27	TGTGCCAGCAGTCTGGGGAGCGGACAGGGAGTCGACTACGAGCAGTACTTC	CASSLGSGQGVDYEQYF
.	TRBJ1-3	.	TRBV27	TGTGCCAGCACCGACCCGGGGAATGGAAACACCATATATTTT	CASTDPGNGNTIYF
once	TRBJ1-5	.	TRBV25-1	TGTGCCAGCAGACAGTATAGCAATCAGCCCCAGCATTTT	CASRQYSNQPQHF
.	TRBJ2-2	.	TRBV11-2	TGTGCCAGCAGCCCCTTTCCAAGCGGGTCCGGGGAGCTGTTTTTT	CASSPFPSGSGELFF
.	TRBJ1-4	TRBD1	TRBV7-9	TGTGCCAGCAGCTTACAGGGGGCACGTGAAAAACTGTTTTTT	CASSLQGAREKLFF
.	TRBJ1-1	.	TRBV11-2	TGTGCCAGCAGCTTAGCGGAGGAGTTGGCTGAAGCTTTCTTT	CASSLAEELAEAFF
few	TRBJ2-7	TRBD2	TRBV3-1/TRBV3-2	TGTGCCAGCAGCCAAGGTGGTAGCGGGAGTTTCGGACGCGAGCAGTACTTC	CASSQGGSGSFGREQYF
.	TRBJ1-2	.	TRBV4-1	TGCGCCAGCAGCCCGTGGGACCTGACAGGCTACACCTTC	CASSPWDLTGYTF
.	TRBJ1-1	.	TRBV6-6	TGTGCCAGCAGTCCTGGGAACAGCGCTGAAGCTTTCTTT	CASSPGNSAEAFF
.	TRBJ2-2	.	TRBV7-2	TGTGCCAGCAGCCGATACACAGGGGAGCTGTTTTTT	CASSRYTGELFF
.	TRBJ1-2	.	TRBV2	TGTGCCAGCAGTGCAGGGGAGGGCTATGGCTACACCTTC	CASSAGEGYGYTF
.	TRBJ2-1	TRBD1	TRBV24-1	TGTGCCACCAGTGATCTCGGACAGGGGAGGGATGAGCAGTTCTTC	CATSDLGQGRDEQFF
.	TRBJ2-7	.	TRBV12-5	TGTGCTAGTGGTTTGGTACCCAACGGGTTCGAGCAGTACTTC	CASGLVPNGFEQYF
.	TRBJ2-2	.	TRBV10-3	TGTGCCATCAAAGGGGAGCCGACCGGGGAGCTGTTTTTT	CAIKGEPTGELFF
.	TRBJ2-7	.	TRBV27	TGTGCCAGCCTGGACTTCTCGAGGGGTGAGCAGTACTTC	CASLDFSRGEQYF
.	TRBJ2-7	TRBD1	TRBV6-5	TGTGCCAGCAGCGCCGGGACAGGGGCCCACGAGCAGTACTTC	CASSAGTGAHEQYF
.	TRBJ2-7	.	TRBV28	TGTGCCAGCAGTTTAGGAGGCCCCTACGAGCAGTACTTC	CASSLGGPYEQYF
few	TRBJ1-6	TRBD1	TRBV27	TGTGCCAGCAGGCCCAAGGACAGGGGAGTGGGTTCACCCCTCCACTTT	CASRPKDRGVGSPLHF
.	TRBJ1-1	TRBD1	TRBV28	TGTGCCAGCAGTTTATTAAACAGGGGTACCACTGAAGCTTTCTTT	CASSLLNRGTTEAFF
.	TRBJ2-3	.	TRBV4-2	TGTGCCAGCAGCCAAGATGTGGTAGTTACAGATACGCAGTATTTT	CASSQDVVVTDTQYF
.	TRBJ2-7	TRBD1	TRBV10-3	TGTGCCATCAGTGTCCGGGACAGGGGATACGAGCAGTACTTC	CAISVRDRGYEQYF
.	TRBJ1-4	.	TRBV23-1	TGCGCCAGCAGTCAAAGGGCGGAGGGGAATGAAAAACTGTTTTTT	CASSQRAEGNEKLFF
.	TRBJ2-7	TRBD1	TRBV24-1	TGTGCCACCAGTGACTCCGGGACAGTCGTCGAGCAGTACTTC	CATSDSGTVVEQYF
.	TRBJ1-5	TRBD1	TRBV19	TGTGCCAGTAGTATAGTGGGACAGGGGGTTACCGTGGCCAGTCAGCCCCAGCATTTT	CASSIVGQGVTVASQPQHF
.	TRBJ2-1	TRBD2	TRBV7-6	TGTGCCAGCAGCTTAACCCCGGGGGGCTCCTACAATGAGCAGTTCTTC	CASSLTPGGSYNEQFF
.	TRBJ2-3	TRBD2	TRBV13	TGTGCCAGCAAATTGGGGGGGTCTAGCTCCACAGATACGCAGTATTTT	CASKLGGSSSTDTQYF
.	TRBJ2-2	.	TRBV7-6	TGTGCCAGCAGCCAGGGGGGCCAGGGGGCCGGGGAGCTGTTTTTT	CASSQGGQGAGELFF
.	TRBJ1-2	.	TRBV12-3/TRBV12-4	TGTGCCAGCAGTTTAGGGGGGGACTATGGCTACACCTTC	CASSLGGDYGYTF